Listed below are T cell receptor beta chains from one sample, sequenced in a study of CD8 T cells in ankylosing spondylitis. TCRdb reprocessed the 5' RACE reads with MiXCR, giving one entry per CDR3 protein. This repertoire shows about 39,000 distinct CDR3 sequences, over 3.5% found once; its top ten account for 3% to 4%. The sample consisted of blood, either unsorted or a sorted T cell fraction (not recorded which). These receptors originate from a female donor with ankylosing spondylitis or in good health (not recorded which). CDR3s include the opening cysteine and the closing phenylalanine or tryptophan. The D gene is left open where the match is weak. The size of a clone is reported for some rows only, either as once, few or many, or as a class for expanded clones.

many,TRBV9,NA,14,TRBJ1-2,CASSASQGPYGYTF,TGTGCCAGCAGCGCGTCCCAGGGTCCCTATGGCTACACCTTC
many,TRBV21-1,NA,14,TRBJ2-7,CASSKSWGDYEQYF,TGTGCCAGCAGCAAATCGTGGGGGGACTACGAGCAGTACTTC
NA,TRBV9,TRBD2,15,TRBJ2-7,CASSVGSGGLYEQYF,TGTGCCAGCAGCGTAGGAAGCGGGGGGTTGTACGAGCAGTACTTC
many,TRBV9,NA,16,TRBJ1-2,CASSVAPQTANYGYTF,TGTGCCAGCAGCGTAGCCCCCCAGACAGCTAACTATGGCTACACCTTC
many,TRBV9,TRBD1,13,TRBJ2-7,CASSVGQANEQYF,TGTGCCAGCAGCGTGGGACAGGCCAACGAGCAGTACTTC
many,TRBV9,NA,15,TRBJ2-7,CASSVEDARGYEQYF,TGTGCCAGCAGCGTAGAAGATGCCAGGGGCTACGAGCAGTACTTC
many,TRBV9,NA,14,TRBJ1-3,CASSLQGPGNTIYF,TGTGCCAGCAGCTTACAGGGTCCTGGAAACACCATATATTTT
many,TRBV9,NA,15,TRBJ2-3,CASSGGGGATDTQYF,TGTGCCAGCAGCGGGGGAGGAGGGGCCACAGATACGCAGTATTTT
many,TRBV9,TRBD2,17,TRBJ2-3,CASSGDLAGGPLDTQYF,TGTGCCAGCAGCGGCGACCTTGCGGGGGGGCCCCTAGATACGCAGTATTTT
few,TRBV9,TRBD2,16,TRBJ2-1,CASSALTSGGDNEQFF,TGTGCCAGCAGCGCCTTGACTAGCGGGGGGGACAATGAGCAGTTCTTC
many,TRBV9,NA,13,TRBJ2-1,CASSVGQANEQFF,TGTGCCAGCAGCGTAGGGCAAGCGAATGAGCAGTTCTTC
many,TRBV9,NA,14,TRBJ2-2,CASSVREITGELFF,TGTGCCAGCAGCGTAAGGGAAATCACCGGGGAGCTGTTTTTT
NA,TRBV9,TRBD1,15,TRBJ2-3,CASNTGTGWADTQYF,TGTGCCAGCAACACTGGGACAGGGTGGGCAGATACGCAGTATTTT
NA,TRBV9,NA,15,TRBJ1-1,CASSVDPTGNTEAFF,TGTGCCAGCAGCGTAGACCCGACAGGGAACACTGAAGCTTTCTTT
many,TRBV9,TRBD1,16,TRBJ2-6,CASSGDRSSGANVLTF,TGTGCCAGCAGCGGGGACAGGAGCTCTGGGGCCAACGTCCTGACTTTC
many,TRBV9,TRBD2,13,TRBJ2-3,CASNPGGADTQYF,TGTGCCAGCAATCCGGGGGGGGCAGATACGCAGTATTTT
many,TRBV9,TRBD2,16,TRBJ2-3,CASSPLGSGGTDTQYF,TGTGCCAGCAGCCCCTTGGGTAGCGGGGGCACAGATACGCAGTATTTT
many,TRBV9,TRBD1,16,TRBJ1-1,CASSANNRGPDTEAFF,TGTGCCAGCAGCGCAAATAACAGGGGGCCAGACACTGAAGCTTTCTTT
NA,TRBV9,NA,16,TRBJ2-3,CASSVLDGRNTDTQYF,TGTGCCAGCAGCGTTCTGGACGGAAGAAACACAGATACGCAGTATTTT
many,TRBV9,TRBD1,14,TRBJ1-2,CASSSGQGEGGYTF,TGTGCCAGCAGCTCTGGACAGGGAGAAGGCGGCTACACCTTC
many,TRBV9,NA,15,TRBJ2-3,CASSGRGSSTDTQYF,TGTGCCAGCAGCGGAAGGGGTTCGAGCACAGATACGCAGTATTTT
many,TRBV9,NA,15,TRBJ2-2,CASSPRDSNTGELFF,TGTGCCAGCAGCCCTCGGGACTCGAACACCGGGGAGCTGTTTTTT
many,TRBV9,NA,15,TRBJ2-1,CASSVAGAMNNEQFF,TGTGCCAGCAGCGTAGCCGGGGCCATGAACAATGAGCAGTTCTTC
many,TRBV9,TRBD1,14,TRBJ1-4,CASSSGGRNEKLFF,TGTGCCAGCAGCTCAGGGGGACGGAATGAAAAACTGTTTTTT
many,TRBV9,NA,15,TRBJ2-1,CASSARWGGDNEQFF,TGTGCCAGCAGCGCCAGGTGGGGGGGCGACAATGAGCAGTTCTTC
many,TRBV9,NA,11,TRBJ1-3,CASSVGNTIYF,TGTGCCAGCAGCGTCGGAAACACCATATATTTT
few,TRBV9,TRBD1,14,TRBJ1-1,CASSVGTVNTEAFF,TGTGCCAGCAGCGTCGGGACAGTGAACACTGAAGCTTTCTTT
many,TRBV9,NA,13,TRBJ1-1,CASSVLVGTEAFF,TGTGCCAGCAGCGTTTTAGTTGGGACTGAAGCTTTCTTT
many,TRBV9,TRBD1,13,TRBJ1-1,CASSETGVTEAFF,TGTGCCAGCAGCGAAACAGGGGTCACTGAAGCTTTCTTT
many,TRBV9,NA,17,TRBJ1-2,CASSPDFLAGVWDGYTF,TGTGCCAGCAGCCCCGATTTTCTCGCAGGGGTCTGGGATGGCTACACCTTC
many,TRBV9,NA,15,TRBJ2-3,CASSVQAAPTDTQYF,TGTGCCAGCAGCGTCCAAGCGGCCCCCACAGATACGCAGTATTTT
many,TRBV9,TRBD2,20,TRBJ2-1,CASSVGSGGVYNRPYNEQFF,TGTGCCAGCAGCGTAGGCAGCGGGGGGGTATATAACCGCCCCTACAATGAGCAGTTCTTC
many,TRBV9,NA,17,TRBJ1-1,CASSVGIETGLNTEAFF,TGTGCCAGCAGCGTAGGGATAGAGACAGGCCTAAATACTGAAGCTTTCTTT
many,TRBV9,NA,17,TRBJ1-4,CASSVDPAGTLTEKLFF,TGTGCCAGCAGCGTAGACCCCGCAGGGACTCTGACGGAAAAACTGTTTTTT
many,TRBV21-1,NA,14,TRBJ2-7,CASSKGGGGYEQYF,TGTGCCAGCAGCAAAGGTGGCGGGGGGTACGAGCAGTACTTC